The clone carrying this T cell receptor (beta chain) showed up just a few times. Antigen: not known. The record originates from a study of cytomegalovirus exposure and HLA in healthy donors. Turning to the study itself: Within the Caucasian-associated ancestry cluster were roughly 79% of the 398 genotyped donors. General study results and limits: The study recorded over 150 TCR beta chains that were cytomegalovirus-associated. A later analysis appeared to link common viral pathogens to several of the most significant clusters.

Germline V gives CDR1 SGHRS, CDR2 YFSETQ. This CDR3 contains 15 residues. V trimming: 4 bases; J trimming: 10 bases; junction bases outside the gene matches: 10. 60 Vbeta and 13 Jbeta primers were used in PCR. Authors' data handling: Later, 65 million to 85 million unique TCR beta chains were counted in an analysis, and roughly 10 million of them were shared. Method: immunoSEQ multiplex PCR; TCRdb's copy keeps in-frame clones and lacks some. The V and J calls and clone size are taken from that table; D and trimming were inferred from the DNA. The data show about 140,000 clones, less than 85% seen once.

The TCR was taken from a woman aged 50 to 65 in good health and CMV-seropositive. The chain couples TRBV5-1 to TRBJ1-6; 8 bases match TRBD1. The sequencing sample was made of PBMCs. DNA for the CDR3: TGCGCCAGCAGCGCGTCAGGGGGCACTAGGTCACCCCTCCACTTT. This sequence encodes CASSASGGTRSPLHF.